These 23 T cell receptor beta chains were all obtained from the same sample, sequenced in a study of blood T cell repertoires in COVID-19. Using immunoSEQ multiplex PCR, the repertoire was profiled, and TCRdb retains in-frame clones only, with some absent. The sample includes fewer than 350,000 clones, around 85% of them seen just once. Source material: PBMCs or T cells enriched from blood (not recorded which). These receptors were obtained from a woman between 50 and 59 years old who had recovered from COVID-19.

In DNA form, the CDR3 reads TGTGCCAGCAGCTTCTCCGGGACAGGGATTGGAAACACCATATATTTT. Its protein product is CASSFSGTGIGNTIYF. This rearrangement joins TRBV7-6 to TRBJ1-3, with 9 positions matching TRBD1. CDR3 size: 16 residues. V trimming: 3 bases; J trimming: 3 bases; junction bases outside the gene matches: 6. CDR1 is SGHVS and CDR2 is FNYEAQ in the germline V gene.

This chain joins TRBV10-3 and TRBJ2-1; 9 bases align to TRBD2. Germline CDR1 ENHRY, CDR2 SYGVKD. The ends lost 0 bases at V and 9 bases at J; junction bases unmatched: 18. There are 19 residues in the CDR3. CDR3 sequence: CAISESAAGTSLLWGEQFF. The CDR3 nucleotides are TGTGCCATCAGTGAGTCCGCCGCCGGGACTAGCCTCCTTTGGGGTGAGCAGTTCTTC.

The genes are TRBV4-3 and TRBJ1-2, with D possibly TRBD1 on 5 matching bases. The CDR3 is made up of 15 amino acids. The germline gives CDR1 LGHNA, CDR2 YSLEER. V lost 0 bases, J lost 4 bases, and 12 bases lay in between. CDR3 coding DNA: TGCGCCAGCAGCCAAGAACCCCCAGGGATCTATGGCTACACCTTC. Its protein is CASSQEPPGIYGYTF.

The chain couples TRBV4-3 to TRBJ1-2; no reliable D call. CDR3 length: 13 residues. Trimming cost V 2 bases and J 6 bases, with 10 bases left between them. CDR1 is LGHNA and CDR2 is YSLEER in the germline V gene. Written as DNA, the CDR3 is TGCGCCAGCAGCCAATTACCAGGCGATGGCTACACCTTC. It encodes CASSQLPGDGYTF.

This sequence joins TRBV20-1 and TRBJ2-1; 7 bases are shared with TRBD2. The germline CDR1 and CDR2 sequences are DFQATT and SNEGSKA (reference sequence). The V and J ends lost 6 bases and 9 bases, in that order; junction bases with no gene match: 5. CDR3 length: 11 residues. This CDR3 is CSARTSAEQFF. CDR3 in DNA: TGCAGTGCAAGAACTAGCGCTGAGCAGTTCTTC.

This clone was seen a handful of times. V and J are TRBV27 and TRBJ1-1; D remains ambiguous. CDR1 is MNHEY and CDR2 is SMNVEV in the germline V gene (reference sequence). The germline V and J ends were trimmed by 6 bases and 10 bases, with 6 bases remaining between them. This CDR3 region has 9 residues. The DNA of the CDR3 is TGTGCCAGCAGCACAGTAGCTTTCTTT. Its translation: CASSTVAFF.

V usage is TRBV5-1 and J usage is TRBJ1-3; 7 nucleotides match TRBD1. The germline gives CDR1 SGHRS, CDR2 YFSETQ. The CDR3 spans 17 residues. The V and J ends lost 4 bases and 1 base, in that order; junction bases with no gene match: 11. The CDR3: CASSPLVGGQSGNTIYF. The CDR3 DNA sequence: TGCGCCAGCAGCCCCCTGGTAGGGGGACAGTCTGGAAACACCATATATTTT.

This rearrangement joins TRBV24-1 to TRBJ2-1; D might be TRBD1 (6 bases). CDR1 is KGHDR, CDR2 SFDVKD, per germline. The V end lost 0 bases, the J end lost 6 bases, and 14 bases lay between the germline ends. The CDR3 covers 16 residues. CDR3 in amino acids: CATSDLQQGGSNEQFF. As DNA, the CDR3 is TGTGCCACCAGTGATTTGCAACAGGGCGGGTCCAATGAGCAGTTCTTC.

This rearrangement joins TRBV6-4 to TRBJ2-3; 9 bases are shared with TRBD2. V dropped 6 bases and J dropped 0; count of bases not matched to a gene: 10. This CDR3 is 17 amino acids long. Germline-derived CDR1 and CDR2 are MRHNA and SNTAGT. The CDR3 protein is CASRVAGVSTSTDTQYF. The CDR3 DNA reads as TGTGCCAGCAGAGTAGCGGGAGTCTCGACTAGCACAGATACGCAGTATTTT.

Only one count was recorded for this clone. This rearrangement joins TRBV5-1 to TRBJ1-6; 9 bases map to TRBD1. V lost 3 bases and J lost 10; bases outside the gene matches: 11. Per germline, CDR1 SGHRS and CDR2 YFSETQ. The CDR3 spans 16 residues. CDR3 loop: CASSYTGTGNGSPLHF. In nucleotides, the CDR3 is TGCGCCAGCAGCTATACCGGGACAGGGAACGGGTCACCCCTCCACTTT. The full variable domain, rest sourced from reference TRBV5-1 and TRBJ1-6, is KAGVTQTPRYLIKTRGQQVTLSCSPISGHRSVSWYQQTPGQGLQFLFEYFSETQRNKGNFPGRFSGRQFSNSRSEMNVSTLELGDSALYLCASSYTGTGNGSPLHFGNGTRLTVT.

J is TRBJ2-7 and V is TRBV12-3 or TRBV12-4; 8 nucleotides agree with TRBD2. The J segment lost 6 bases and the V segment lost 8 bases, leaving 9 bases of the junction unmatched. CDR3 length: 13 amino acids. Written as DNA, the CDR3 is TGTGCCAGCGCCTCCGGACTAGCCTCCGAGCAGTACTTC. Encoded protein: CASASGLASEQYF.

The CDR3 DNA reads TGTGCCTGGGGGGGGCAGGGCAATCAGCCCCAGCATTTT. It encodes CAWGGQGNQPQHF. The chain has TRBV30 and TRBJ1-5, with D perhaps TRBD1 (6 bases). CDR1 GTSNPN and CDR2 SVGIG come from the germline V gene (reference sequence). Trimming took 5 bases from V and 2 from J, leaving 10 bases between them. This CDR3 is 13 amino acids long.

The chain employs TRBV2 and TRBJ1-2, with a weak D call TRBD1 (6 bases). V was clipped by 7 bases and J by 4 bases, with 10 bases between them. Germline V CDR1 and CDR2: SNHLY, FYNNEI. The CDR3 length is 12 residues. This CDR3 is CASNLDSYGYTF. DNA for the CDR3: TGTGCCAGCAATTTGGACAGCTATGGCTACACCTTC. The variable domain in full, completed from reference TRBV2 and TRBJ1-2, reads EPEVTQTPSHQVTQMGQEVILRCVPISNHLYFYWYRQILGQKVEFLVSFYNNEISEKSEIFDDQFSVERPDGSNFTLKIRSTKLEDSAMYFCASNLDSYGYTFGSGTRLTVV.

The chain combines TRBV30 with TRBJ1-4, with D possibly TRBD1 on 5 matching bases. From germline, CDR1 is GTSNPN and CDR2 SVGIG (reference sequence). V was trimmed by 2 bases and J by 8 bases, leaving 12 bases between them. The CDR3 is 13 residues long. CDR3 protein: CAWSSWGREKLFF. The CDR3 nucleotides are TGTGCCTGGAGTTCATGGGGCAGGGAAAAACTGTTTTTT. Together with reference TRBV30 and TRBJ1-4, the CDR3 gives the full variable domain: SQTIHQWPATLVQPVGSPLSLECTVEGTSNPNLYWYRQAAGRGLQLLFYSVGIGQISSEVPQNLSASRPQDRQFILSSKKLLLSDSGFYLCAWSSWGREKLFFGSGTQLSVL.

This clone was seen a few times. The V gene is TRBV7-9, the J gene TRBJ1-1; a possible D gene is TRBD1 (6 bases). Deletions cut 5 bases from V and 2 bases from J, with 15 bases between. The CDR3 loop spans 15 amino acids. The germline V gene has CDR1 SEHNR and CDR2 FQNEAQ (reference sequence). CDR3 protein: CASSAEQGFNTEAFF. Here the CDR3 DNA reads TGTGCCAGCAGCGCAGAACAGGGTTTTAACACTGAAGCTTTCTTT. Using reference TRBV7-9 and TRBJ1-1 for the parts outside the CDR3, the full variable domain is DTGVSQNPRHKITKRGQNVTFRCDPISEHNRLYWYRQTLGQGPEFLTYFQNEAQLEKSRLLSDRFSAERPKGSFSTLEIQRTEQGDSAMYLCASSAEQGFNTEAFFGQGTRLTVV.

Concerning this clone: The same CDR3 also results from other DNA sequences found in this sample. This chain's CDR3 is CASSVGSGGAYEQYF. Written as DNA, the CDR3 is TGTGCCAGCAGCGTCGGCAGCGGGGGAGCCTACGAGCAGTACTTC. This chain joins TRBV9 and TRBJ2-7; 8 bases are shared with TRBD2. Germline loops: CDR1 SGDLS, CDR2 YYNGEE. The CDR3 contains 15 residues. J lost 2 bases, V lost 2 bases, and 6 bases had no gene match. The variable domain in full, with the rest retrieved from reference TRBV9 and TRBJ2-7, is DSGVTQTPKHLITATGQRVTLRCSPRSGDLSVYWYQQSLDQGLQFLIQYYNGEERAKGNILERFSAQQFPDLHSELNLSSLELGDSALYFCASSVGSGGAYEQYFGPGTRLTVT.

In this sample, this clone turned up once. The V gene is TRBV4-2, the J gene TRBJ2-1; possibly TRBD2 for D (6 bases). CDR3 size: 15 residues. Germline assignment: CDR1 LGHNA and CDR2 YNFKEQ. V dropped 0 bases and J dropped 6 bases, with 12 bases sitting between them. CDR3 coding DNA: TGTGCCAGCAGCCAAGAGATAGCGGTGATCAATGAGCAGTTCTTC. This gives the protein CASSQEIAVINEQFF.

The rearrangement links TRBV4-3 to TRBJ2-1, with TRBD1 matching over 9 bases. The V gene's germline CDR1 is LGHNA and CDR2 YSLEER. V shed 3 bases, J shed 6 bases, and the junction held 6 bases outside the gene matches. The CDR3 extends over 15 amino acids. CDR3 coding DNA: TGCGCCAGCAGCCAGACAGGGGGGACGGGCAATGAGCAGTTCTTC. The encoded protein is CASSQTGGTGNEQFF.

The CDR3, as DNA: TGTGCCAGTAACCCTCGGACAGCCGGTACCTCTGGGGCCAACGTCCTGACTTTC. It encodes CASNPRTAGTSGANVLTF. V gene TRBV19 combines with J gene TRBJ2-6; D possibly corresponds to TRBD1 (6 bases). CDR1 and CDR2 from the germline V gene are LNHDA and SQIVND (reference sequence). CDR3 size: 18 residues. V gave up 7 bases and J gave up 0 bases, with 19 bases separating them.

The chain uses TRBV5-1 and TRBJ1-1; D gene uncertain. The germline V gene has CDR1 SGHRS and CDR2 YFSETQ. This CDR3 spans 13 amino acids. The V gene lost 7 bases and the J gene lost 4 bases, with 14 bases spanning the gap. CDR3 residues: CASHSFRGTEAFF. In DNA, the CDR3 is TGCGCCAGCCATAGCTTCCGTGGCACTGAAGCTTTCTTT. Full variable domain (rest looked up from reference TRBV5-1 and TRBJ1-1): KAGVTQTPRYLIKTRGQQVTLSCSPISGHRSVSWYQQTPGQGLQFLFEYFSETQRNKGNFPGRFSGRQFSNSRSEMNVSTLELGDSALYLCASHSFRGTEAFFGQGTRLTVV.

The chain links TRBV2 to TRBJ1-2; maybe TRBD1 (5 bases). CDR1 and CDR2 (germline): SNHLY, FYNNEI. Trimming left V 3 bases short and J 9 bases short, with 14 bases between. The CDR3 loop spans 13 amino acids. The CDR3 DNA reads as TGTGCCAGCAGTGATAGCAGGGAATATCGCTACACCTTC. Protein: CASSDSREYRYTF.

This chain uses TRBV2 with TRBJ2-4; perhaps TRBD1 as D (6 bases). This CDR3 region has 13 residues. Trimming stripped 10 bases from V and 2 bases from J, with 12 bases between. The germline gives CDR1 SNHLY, CDR2 FYNNEI. The CDR3 DNA is TGTGCCATAATTCAGGGGTCCAAAAACATTCAGTACTTC. The encoded protein is CAIIQGSKNIQYF.

The chain couples TRBV5-1 to TRBJ2-5; tentative D call: TRBD2 (5 bases). Trimming pared 1 base from V and 5 bases from J, leaving 12 bases between. Germline CDR1 SGHRS, CDR2 YFSETQ. This CDR3 contains 14 residues. As DNA, the CDR3 is TGCGCCAGCAGCTTGAGTCTAGCTCGGGAGACCCAGTACTTC. This encodes CASSLSLARETQYF.